The rows below give T cell receptor beta chains drawn from one sample of a study of CD8+ T cells in alopecia areata. The method was immunoSEQ multiplex PCR; TCRdb's version includes in-frame clones alone and lacks a portion of them. The repertoire holds 140,000 to 150,000 clones, with roughly 44% as singletons. The sample comprised CD4+ T cells sorted from blood. These receptors were taken from a human donor with alopecia areata. Both conserved end residues are part of each CDR3. Fields, in order: D gene, J gene, V gene, CDR3 length, clone size, CDR3 protein, CDR3 DNA. D genes are given only for firm matches. Expanded clones get a size class; other rows say once, few or many, or leave the size out.

d_gene: -; j_gene: TRBJ2-3; v_gene: TRBV29-1; len: 13; abundance: -; CDR3aa: CSAPGTSTDTQYF; CDR3nt: TGCAGCGCCCCAGGGACGAGCACAGATACGCAGTATTTT
d_gene: -; j_gene: TRBJ1-1; v_gene: TRBV29-1; len: 14; abundance: -; CDR3aa: CSVHRTAMNTEAFF; CDR3nt: TGCAGCGTCCATAGGACAGCTATGAACACTGAAGCTTTCTTT
d_gene: -; j_gene: TRBJ1-1; v_gene: TRBV29-1; len: 12; abundance: -; CDR3aa: CSVLRGGTEAFF; CDR3nt: TGCAGCGTTTTAAGAGGGGGGACTGAAGCTTTCTTT
d_gene: -; j_gene: TRBJ2-1; v_gene: TRBV29-1; len: 9; abundance: -; CDR3aa: CSVSDEQFF; CDR3nt: TGCAGCGTATCAGATGAGCAGTTCTTC
d_gene: -; j_gene: TRBJ2-7; v_gene: TRBV18; len: 15; abundance: -; CDR3aa: CASSHTGTPVEEQYF; CDR3nt: TGTGCCAGCTCTCATACCGGGACGCCGGTCGAGGAGCAGTACTTC
d_gene: -; j_gene: TRBJ2-1; v_gene: TRBV5-6; len: 12; abundance: -; CDR3aa: CASSPDSTEQFF; CDR3nt: TGTGCCAGCAGCCCGGACAGCACCGAGCAGTTCTTC
d_gene: -; j_gene: TRBJ2-1; v_gene: TRBV29-1; len: 12; abundance: -; CDR3aa: CSARQVNNEQFF; CDR3nt: TGCAGCGCACGACAGGTTAACAATGAGCAGTTCTTC
d_gene: TRBD1; j_gene: TRBJ2-5; v_gene: TRBV28; len: 15; abundance: -; CDR3aa: CASSFSTGRGETQYF; CDR3nt: TGTGCCAGCAGTTTCTCGACAGGGAGAGGAGAGACCCAGTACTTC
d_gene: -; j_gene: TRBJ1-1; v_gene: TRBV5-1; len: 14; abundance: -; CDR3aa: CASSLVGENTEAFF; CDR3nt: TGCGCCAGCAGCTTGGTGGGAGAGAACACTGAAGCTTTCTTT
d_gene: TRBD2; j_gene: TRBJ2-5; v_gene: TRBV7-2; len: 14; abundance: few; CDR3aa: CASSRGLAGETQYF; CDR3nt: TGTGCCAGCAGCCGGGGACTAGCAGGGGAGACCCAGTACTTC
d_gene: TRBD2; j_gene: TRBJ2-7; v_gene: TRBV29-1; len: 12; abundance: -; CDR3aa: CSVASGSGEQYF; CDR3nt: TGCAGCGTTGCTAGCGGGAGTGGTGAGCAGTACTTC
d_gene: TRBD1; j_gene: TRBJ2-7; v_gene: TRBV5-1; len: 11; abundance: -; CDR3aa: CASRDRGEQYF; CDR3nt: TGCGCCAGCAGAGACAGGGGCGAGCAGTACTTC
d_gene: TRBD1; j_gene: TRBJ2-1; v_gene: TRBV2; len: 13; abundance: -; CDR3aa: CASTTGVGHEQFF; CDR3nt: TGTGCCAGCACGACAGGGGTGGGCCATGAGCAGTTCTTC
d_gene: TRBD1; j_gene: TRBJ1-2; v_gene: TRBV11-2; len: 11; abundance: few; CDR3aa: CASSLGRQGNF; CDR3nt: TGTGCCAGCAGCTTAGGACGACAGGGGAACTTC
d_gene: TRBD2; j_gene: TRBJ2-1; v_gene: TRBV29-1; len: 16; abundance: few; CDR3aa: CSVHSGTSGRGDEQFF; CDR3nt: TGCAGCGTCCATTCTGGGACTAGCGGGAGAGGCGATGAGCAGTTCTTC
d_gene: TRBD2; j_gene: TRBJ2-1; v_gene: TRBV7-6; len: 15; abundance: few; CDR3aa: CASSFGGSSYNEQFF; CDR3nt: TGTGCCAGCAGCTTCGGCGGGAGCTCCTACAATGAGCAGTTCTTC
d_gene: -; j_gene: TRBJ2-4; v_gene: TRBV29-1; len: 10; abundance: -; CDR3aa: CSAGANIQYF; CDR3nt: TGCAGCGCGGGTGCAAACATTCAGTACTTC
d_gene: TRBD1; j_gene: TRBJ1-1; v_gene: TRBV30; len: 16; abundance: -; CDR3aa: CAWSVMKTGKGTEAFF; CDR3nt: TGTGCCTGGAGTGTCATGAAGACAGGGAAGGGCACTGAAGCTTTCTTT
d_gene: -; j_gene: TRBJ2-1; v_gene: TRBV9; len: 15; abundance: -; CDR3aa: CASSPKDFLFNEQFF; CDR3nt: TGTGCCAGCAGCCCGAAGGACTTCCTTTTCAATGAGCAGTTCTTC
d_gene: TRBD2; j_gene: TRBJ2-7; v_gene: TRBV10-3; len: 14; abundance: -; CDR3aa: CAISDGLVSYEQYF; CDR3nt: TGTGCCATCAGTGATGGACTAGTGTCCTACGAGCAGTACTTC
d_gene: TRBD1; j_gene: TRBJ2-7; v_gene: TRBV14; len: 14; abundance: few; CDR3aa: CASSPRTGLYEQYF; CDR3nt: TGTGCCAGCAGCCCCCGGACAGGGCTCTACGAGCAGTACTTC
d_gene: -; j_gene: TRBJ1-2; v_gene: TRBV5-1; len: 14; abundance: -; CDR3aa: CASSFSGSRDGYTF; CDR3nt: TGCGCCAGCAGCTTTTCAGGGAGTCGCGATGGCTACACCTTC
d_gene: -; j_gene: TRBJ2-7; v_gene: TRBV27; len: 15; abundance: -; CDR3aa: CASSLGSAKTYEQYF; CDR3nt: TGTGCCAGCAGTTTAGGGTCAGCCAAGACCTACGAGCAGTACTTC
d_gene: -; j_gene: TRBJ2-7; v_gene: TRBV25-1; len: 12; abundance: -; CDR3aa: CASSEDGYEQYF; CDR3nt: TGTGCCAGCAGTGAAGACGGGTACGAGCAGTACTTC
d_gene: -; j_gene: TRBJ2-3; v_gene: TRBV18; len: 12; abundance: -; CDR3aa: CASSPASDTQYF; CDR3nt: TGTGCCAGCTCACCGGCGTCAGATACGCAGTATTTT
d_gene: -; j_gene: TRBJ2-3; v_gene: TRBV5-1; len: 13; abundance: -; CDR3aa: CASSYEGTDTQYF; CDR3nt: TGCGCCAGCAGCTACGAGGGCACAGATACGCAGTATTTT
d_gene: -; j_gene: TRBJ2-5; v_gene: TRBV18; len: 14; abundance: once; CDR3aa: CASSPEVGEETQYF; CDR3nt: TGTGCCAGCTCACCAGAAGTCGGAGAAGAGACCCAGTACTTC
d_gene: -; j_gene: TRBJ2-1; v_gene: TRBV5-6; len: 15; abundance: -; CDR3aa: CASSYTRGAYNEQFF; CDR3nt: TGTGCCAGCAGTTACACCAGGGGGGCCTACAATGAGCAGTTCTTC
d_gene: TRBD2; j_gene: TRBJ2-7; v_gene: TRBV6-5; len: 14; abundance: -; CDR3aa: CASRRLAVAYEQYF; CDR3nt: TGTGCCAGCAGAAGACTAGCGGTTGCCTACGAGCAGTACTTC
d_gene: -; j_gene: TRBJ2-6; v_gene: TRBV7-3; len: 12; abundance: few; CDR3aa: CASGSGANVLTF; CDR3nt: TGTGCCAGCGGGTCTGGGGCCAACGTCCTGACTTTC
d_gene: TRBD2; j_gene: TRBJ2-7; v_gene: TRBV19; len: 15; abundance: few; CDR3aa: CASSTSGSGRWEQYF; CDR3nt: TGTGCCAGTAGTACTAGCGGGAGCGGTCGCTGGGAGCAGTACTTC
d_gene: TRBD1; j_gene: TRBJ2-7; v_gene: TRBV7-9; len: 15; abundance: -; CDR3aa: CASSFKGQGAHEQYF; CDR3nt: TGTGCCAGCAGCTTTAAGGGACAGGGAGCACACGAGCAGTACTTC
d_gene: TRBD2; j_gene: TRBJ2-5; v_gene: TRBV5-4; len: 12; abundance: -; CDR3aa: CASSREGETQYF; CDR3nt: TGTGCCAGCAGCCGGGAGGGGGAGACCCAGTACTTC
d_gene: TRBD2; j_gene: TRBJ2-1; v_gene: TRBV2; len: 14; abundance: -; CDR3aa: CASTGLAGINEQFF; CDR3nt: TGTGCCAGCACAGGACTAGCGGGAATCAATGAGCAGTTCTTC
d_gene: -; j_gene: TRBJ2-7; v_gene: TRBV28; len: 13; abundance: few; CDR3aa: CASTSGEPYEQYF; CDR3nt: TGTGCCAGCACCTCGGGAGAACCCTACGAGCAGTACTTC
d_gene: -; j_gene: TRBJ2-6; v_gene: TRBV6-1; len: 13; abundance: -; CDR3aa: CATHGAGANVLTF; CDR3nt: TGTGCCACGCATGGAGCTGGGGCCAACGTCCTGACTTTC
d_gene: TRBD2; j_gene: TRBJ2-5; v_gene: TRBV2; len: 12; abundance: once; CDR3aa: CASSAGVETQYF; CDR3nt: TGTGCCAGCTCCGCGGGAGTGGAGACCCAGTACTTC
d_gene: -; j_gene: TRBJ1-1; v_gene: TRBV29-1; len: 14; abundance: -; CDR3aa: CSVDRSGMNTEAFF; CDR3nt: TGCAGCGTTGACCGCTCCGGGATGAACACTGAAGCTTTCTTT
d_gene: -; j_gene: TRBJ2-7; v_gene: TRBV7-9; len: 13; abundance: -; CDR3aa: CASSLATTYEQYF; CDR3nt: TGTGCCAGCAGCTTAGCGACTACCTACGAGCAGTACTTC